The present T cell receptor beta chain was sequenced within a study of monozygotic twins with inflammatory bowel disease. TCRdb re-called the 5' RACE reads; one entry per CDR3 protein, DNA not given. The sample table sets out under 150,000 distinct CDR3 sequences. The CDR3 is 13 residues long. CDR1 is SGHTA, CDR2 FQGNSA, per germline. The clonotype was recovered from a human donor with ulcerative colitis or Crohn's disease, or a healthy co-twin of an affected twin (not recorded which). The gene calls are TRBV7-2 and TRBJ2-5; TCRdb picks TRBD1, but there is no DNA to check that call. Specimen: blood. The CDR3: CASSLEGAETQYF. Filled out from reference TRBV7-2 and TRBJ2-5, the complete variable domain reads GAGVSQSPSNKVTEKGKDVELRCDPISGHTALYWYRQSLGQGLEFLIYFQGNSAPDKSGLPSDRFSAERTGGSVSTLTIQRTQQEDSAVYLCASSLEGAETQYFGPGTRLLVL.